These 4 T cell receptor beta chains share one sample of origin, sequenced in a study of shared clonotypes between healthy human individuals. Naivety among CD8 cells was defined by CD45RO negativity and positive CCR7 selection, thereby excluding terminally differentiated effector memory CD45RA+ cells. Only in-frame clones appear in the TCRdb table, and some are missing; sequencing was by immunoSEQ multiplex PCR. The top ten hold around 0.25% of the sample, which has 700,000 to 950,000 clones, around 96% seen once. The sequencing input was naive CD8+ T cells sorted from blood. The receptors shown here come from a man aged 25-45 years in good health.

This sequence joins TRBV27 and TRBJ2-7; no clear D. The CDR3 sequence is 14 residues long. Trimming cost V 5 bases and J 2 bases, with 13 bases left between them. Germline V lookup: CDR1 MNHEY, CDR2 SMNVEV (reference sequence). The CDR3 coding sequence is TGTGCCAGCAGTCCGACCTCGGTCCCCTACGAGCAGTACTTC. This encodes CASSPTSVPYEQYF.

V usage is TRBV14 and J usage is TRBJ2-1; 12 nucleotides match TRBD2. Unmatched junction bases numbered 10, after V lost 3 bases and J lost 10 bases. Germline V gene lookup returns CDR1 SGHDN and CDR2 FVKESK. The CDR3 contains 16 residues. The CDR3 DNA is TGTGCCAGCAGCCAGTTAACTAGCGGGAGGAACCCCGAGCAGTTCTTC. Protein: CASSQLTSGRNPEQFF.

This chain uses TRBV13 with TRBJ2-1; TRBD2 matches 15 bases. The germline V gene has CDR1 PRHDT and CDR2 FYEKMQ (reference sequence). The CDR3 consists of 23 residues. Losses at the gene ends were 5 bases for V and 2 bases for J; bases not matched to a gene: 22. CDR3 DNA sequence: TGTGCCAGCAGCACTCACTCGGGACTAGCGGGAGGTTCCCAACCTCTTACCTACAATGAGCAGTTCTTC. Translation: CASSTHSGLAGGSQPLTYNEQFF.

The rearrangement uses TRBV5-6 and TRBJ1-6; no clear D gene. The V gene's germline CDR1 is SGHDT and CDR2 YYEEEE. V dropped 0 bases and J dropped 10 bases, with 14 bases sitting between them. The CDR3 loop spans 15 amino acids. CDR3 loop: CASSLGTPAGSPLHF. The CDR3 region has the DNA TGTGCCAGCAGCTTGGGGACTCCGGCAGGCTCACCCCTCCACTTT.